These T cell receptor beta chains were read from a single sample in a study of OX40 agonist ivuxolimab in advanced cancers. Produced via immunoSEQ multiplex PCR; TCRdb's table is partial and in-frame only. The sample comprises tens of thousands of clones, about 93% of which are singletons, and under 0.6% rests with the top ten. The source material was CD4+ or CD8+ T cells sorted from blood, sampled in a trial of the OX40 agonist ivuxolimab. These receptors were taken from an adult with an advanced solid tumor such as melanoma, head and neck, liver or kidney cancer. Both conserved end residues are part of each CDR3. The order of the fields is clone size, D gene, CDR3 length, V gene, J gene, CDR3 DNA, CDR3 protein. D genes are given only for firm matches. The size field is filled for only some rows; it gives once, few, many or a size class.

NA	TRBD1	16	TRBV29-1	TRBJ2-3	TGCAGCGCCCCTGGCTGGGACAGGGATGGCACAGATACGCAGTATTTT	CSAPGWDRDGTDTQYF
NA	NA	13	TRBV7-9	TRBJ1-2	TGTGCCAGCAGCCGGAGGACGGACTATGGCTACACCTTC	CASSRRTDYGYTF
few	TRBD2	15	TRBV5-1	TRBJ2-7	TGCGCCAGCAGCATCAGGACTAGGATCATCCACGAGCAGTACTTC	CASSIRTRIIHEQYF
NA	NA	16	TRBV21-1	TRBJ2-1	TGTGCCAGCTGGCTAGCGGGTCCTACCTCCTACAATGAGCAGTTCTTC	CASWLAGPTSYNEQFF
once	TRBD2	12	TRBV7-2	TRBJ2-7	TGTGCCAGCAGCTTCCTTAGCGGGAGCCCCCGCTTC	CASSFLSGSPRF
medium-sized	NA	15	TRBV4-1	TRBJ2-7	TGCGCCAGCAGCCAAGATCAATGGAGGGCCGACGAGCAGTACTTC	CASSQDQWRADEQYF
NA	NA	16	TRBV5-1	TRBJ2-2	TGCGCCAGCACCTATTTACAGGGACCGAACACCGGGGAGCTGTTTTTT	CASTYLQGPNTGELFF
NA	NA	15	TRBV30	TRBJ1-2	TGTGCCTGGAGTGTTACACCAGGGGCCCTCGATGGCTACACCTTC	CAWSVTPGALDGYTF
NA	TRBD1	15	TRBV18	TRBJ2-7	TGTGCCAGCTCACCACTAGGGACAGACGCCTACGAGCAGTACTTC	CASSPLGTDAYEQYF
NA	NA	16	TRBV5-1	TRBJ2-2	TGCGCCAGCAGCTTATCAGTGGGGGGTGACACCGGGGAGCTGTTTTTT	CASSLSVGGDTGELFF
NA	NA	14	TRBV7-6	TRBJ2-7	TGTGCCAGCAGCTTAGGGGGTCCGGGCTACGAGCAGTACTTC	CASSLGGPGYEQYF
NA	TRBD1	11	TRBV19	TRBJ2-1	TGTGCCAGTCCCCACAGGGGTGAGCAGTTCTTC	CASPHRGEQFF
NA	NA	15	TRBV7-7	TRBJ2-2	TGTGCTAGCAGCGCTGGGGGGCCGAACACCGGGGAGCTGTTTTTT	CASSAGGPNTGELFF
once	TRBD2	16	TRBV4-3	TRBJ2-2	TGCGCCAGCAGCCAAGCTCTGCGGGAGGGCACCGGGGAGCTGTTTTTT	CASSQALREGTGELFF
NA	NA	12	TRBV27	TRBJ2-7	TGTGCCAGCAGTTCCCTCTCCTACGAGCAGTACTTC	CASSSLSYEQYF
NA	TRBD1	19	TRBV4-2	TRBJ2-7	TGTGCCAGCAGCCGAGCGAGGGGAGCCGGACAGGGAATTACCTACGAGCAGTACTTC	CASSRARGAGQGITYEQYF
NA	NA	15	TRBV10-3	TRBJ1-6	TGTGCCATCAGTGGGAGGGACGGGGGAAATTCACCCCTCCACTTT	CAISGRDGGNSPLHF
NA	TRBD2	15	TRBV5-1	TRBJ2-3	TGCGCCAGCGGACTAGCGGGAGGGCCGGGAGATACGCAGTATTTT	CASGLAGGPGDTQYF
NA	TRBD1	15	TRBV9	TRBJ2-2	TGTGCCAGCAGCGTAGCCCAGGGGGCACCCGGGGAGCTGTTTTTT	CASSVAQGAPGELFF
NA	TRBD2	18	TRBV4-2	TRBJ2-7	TGTGCCAGCAGCCAGCGCGCGTCTAGCGGGATCGGCTCCTACGAGCAGTACTTC	CASSQRASSGIGSYEQYF
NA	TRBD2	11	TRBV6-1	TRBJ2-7	TGTGCCAGCGGGACTAGATCCGAGCAGTACTTC	CASGTRSEQYF
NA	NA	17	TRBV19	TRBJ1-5	TGTGCCAGTAGTATAACCCAGGGGCAACGTAGGAATCAGCCCCAGCATTTT	CASSITQGQRRNQPQHF
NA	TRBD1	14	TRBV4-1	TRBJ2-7	TGCGCCAGCAGCGGGGACAGGGAGACCTACGAGCAGTACTTC	CASSGDRETYEQYF
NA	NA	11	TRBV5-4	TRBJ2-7	TGTGCCAGCAGCGCAAACTACGAGCAGTACTTC	CASSANYEQYF
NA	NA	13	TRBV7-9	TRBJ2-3	TGTGCCAGCAGCTTACGGTCACAGGATACGCAGTATTTT	CASSLRSQDTQYF
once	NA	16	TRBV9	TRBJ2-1	TGTGCCAGCAGCGTAGTACCCTCCCGGGACAACAATGAGCAGTTCTTC	CASSVVPSRDNNEQFF
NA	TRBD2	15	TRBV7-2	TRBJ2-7	TGTGCCAGCAGCTTAGCTAGCGGGAGAGGGTACGAGCAGTACTTC	CASSLASGRGYEQYF